Included here is one T cell receptor (beta chain) sequence, with context. Its antigen remains unknown. PCR was performed using 60 Vbeta and 13 Jbeta primers. Data came from immunoSEQ multiplex PCR; TCRdb stores just in-frame clones and leaves some out. The sample includes roughly 110,000 clones, over 75% of them seen just once. CDR1 and CDR2 (germline): MGHDK, SYGVNS. V was pared by 1 base and J by 2 bases, with 7 bases between. The CDR3 has 14 amino acids. This sample is part of a study of cytomegalovirus exposure and HLA in healthy donors. Study results and caveats: Earlier analysis yielded a pattern in which most TCR beta V segments were productive about 87% or about 30% of the time. Later analysis found that TCR beta chains associated with HLA were more clonally expanded than other, equally common chains.

This chain links TRBV25-1 with TRBJ2-3; D call uncertain. This TCR came from a woman between 18 and 29 years old in good health and CMV-seronegative. Source material: PBMCs. CDR3 bases: TGTGCCAGCAGTGAATGGCGGATCACAGATACGCAGTATTTT. Amino acid sequence: CASSEWRITDTQYF.